The rows below give T cell receptor beta chains drawn from one sample of a study of shared clonotypes between healthy human individuals. TCRdb's copy holds only in-frame clones and misses some; the assay was immunoSEQ multiplex PCR. The data show roughly 2.2 million clones, 93% seen once. The sample taken for sequencing was naive CD4+ T cells from PBMCs. The source of these receptors is a young man in good health. Some clones in this sample may be carry-over from other donors' samples. Both conserved end residues are part of each CDR3. The D gene is left open where the match is weak. Where a row states a size, it is once, few, many or the class of an expanded clone; other rows omit it.

J gene	clone size	CDR3 length	D gene	V gene	CDR3 protein	CDR3 DNA
TRBJ2-5	.	13	TRBD1	TRBV9	CASSTHRGETQYF	TGTGCCAGCAGCACACACAGGGGAGAGACCCAGTACTTC
TRBJ1-1	.	20	.	TRBV21-1	CASSKVEGQGGIEDNTEAFF	TGTGCCAGCAGCAAAGTGGAGGGGCAGGGGGGCATCGAGGACAACACTGAAGCTTTCTTT
TRBJ1-1	.	13	.	TRBV7-2	CASSRQVRAEAFF	TGTGCCAGCAGTCGACAGGTTCGGGCTGAAGCTTTCTTT
TRBJ1-1	few	15	.	TRBV19	CASSIAGGRNTEAFF	TGTGCCAGTAGTATAGCCGGGGGTAGAAACACTGAAGCTTTCTTT
TRBJ2-3	once	14	TRBD2	TRBV5-1	CASSRGGPPDTQYF	TGCGCCAGCAGCCGGGGAGGGCCGCCAGATACGCAGTATTTT
TRBJ2-1	.	19	.	TRBV7-2	CASSLAAPAEYSSGSEQFF	TGTGCCAGCAGCTTGGCGGCACCCGCGGAATATTCTTCTGGCAGTGAGCAGTTCTTC
TRBJ2-7	.	15	TRBD2	TRBV11-2	CASSFGLAEAYEQYF	TGTGCCAGCAGCTTTGGACTAGCGGAGGCCTACGAGCAGTACTTC
TRBJ2-7	.	14	TRBD1	TRBV18	CASSPGQGVHEQYF	TGTGCCAGCTCACCGGGACAGGGTGTCCACGAGCAGTACTTC
TRBJ2-7	.	14	.	TRBV6-1	CASPRGGLEDEQYF	TGTGCCAGCCCCAGGGGGGGACTAGAAGACGAGCAGTACTTC
TRBJ2-5	.	15	.	TRBV6-6	CASSLRVVWGETQYF	TGTGCCAGCAGCCTCCGCGTTGTTTGGGGGGAGACCCAGTACTTC
TRBJ2-2	.	19	TRBD2	TRBV5-1	CASSLRLAGETLGTGELFF	TGCGCCAGCAGCTTGAGGTTAGCGGGAGAGACCCTAGGAACCGGGGAGCTGTTTTTT
TRBJ2-7	.	12	.	TRBV4-1	CASSQGVYEQYF	TGCGCCAGCAGCCAAGGGGTCTACGAGCAGTACTTC
TRBJ2-7	.	14	.	TRBV18	CASSPPNGAYEQYF	TGTGCCAGCTCACCTCCTAACGGGGCCTACGAGCAGTACTTC
TRBJ2-5	.	13	.	TRBV9	CASSAENQETQYF	TGTGCCAGCAGCGCGGAGAATCAAGAGACCCAGTACTTC
TRBJ2-1	once	16	.	TRBV28	CASKNGGTTPFNEQFF	TGTGCCAGCAAGAACGGGGGTACCACCCCTTTCAATGAGCAGTTCTTC
TRBJ1-5	.	16	.	TRBV28	CASSFRRSRGNQPQHF	TGTGCCAGCAGTTTTCGGAGGTCTCGTGGCAATCAGCCCCAGCATTTT
TRBJ2-4	.	14	TRBD1	TRBV10-3	CAINSGTGVGIQYF	TGTGCCATCAATTCAGGGACAGGGGTCGGCATTCAGTACTTC
TRBJ2-1	.	14	TRBD1	TRBV27	CASSYRGQFSEQFF	TGTGCCAGCAGTTATCGGGGACAGTTCTCTGAGCAGTTCTTC
TRBJ1-2	.	15	.	TRBV27	CASSKEGRYNYGYTF	TGTGCCAGCAGTAAGGAGGGGCGGTACAACTATGGCTACACCTTC
TRBJ2-3	.	18	.	TRBV7-2	CASSLGRPRVNSTDTQYF	TGTGCCAGCAGCTTAGGGAGACCTAGGGTCAACAGCACAGATACGCAGTATTTT
TRBJ2-5	.	10	.	TRBV29-1	CSVGVGEQYF	TGCAGCGTTGGGGTGGGAGAGCAGTACTTC
TRBJ2-1	.	13	TRBD2	TRBV30	CAWSPGTRTEQFF	TGTGCCTGGAGTCCCGGGACTAGAACTGAGCAGTTCTTC
TRBJ2-1	.	12	.	TRBV7-2	CASSLLAYEQFF	TGTGCCAGCAGCTTACTAGCTTATGAGCAGTTCTTC
TRBJ2-2	.	18	TRBD1	TRBV5-6	CASSSALGGGQNTGELFF	TGTGCCAGCAGCTCCGCATTAGGGGGCGGACAAAACACCGGGGAGCTGTTTTTT
TRBJ1-2	.	13	TRBD1	TRBV5-1	CASSIYRGLGYTF	TGCGCCAGCAGCATTTACAGGGGACTTGGCTACACCTTC
TRBJ2-2	once	15	TRBD1	TRBV28	CASQGASTNTGELFF	TGTGCCAGTCAGGGGGCTTCCACTAACACCGGGGAGCTGTTTTTT
TRBJ1-2	.	15	.	TRBV7-2	CASSLSEGRNYGYTF	TGTGCCAGCAGCTTATCAGAGGGCCGGAACTATGGCTACACCTTC
TRBJ2-1	.	16	.	TRBV7-9	CASSLVSRGWGNEQFF	TGTGCCAGCAGCTTAGTGTCAAGGGGTTGGGGGAATGAGCAGTTCTTC
TRBJ1-2	.	13	.	TRBV7-9	CASSLLGNYGYTF	TGTGCCAGCAGCTTGTTGGGGAACTATGGCTACACCTTC
TRBJ2-7	.	18	TRBD2	TRBV28	CASTPGLAGGPLPFEQYF	TGTGCCAGCACCCCGGGACTAGCGGGAGGGCCTCTTCCTTTCGAGCAGTACTTC
TRBJ2-2	.	16	TRBD1	TRBV9	CASNPGQAHFTGELFF	TGTGCCAGCAACCCGGGACAGGCCCATTTCACCGGGGAGCTGTTTTTT
TRBJ2-5	.	13	.	TRBV7-8	CATSQGLKETQYF	TGTGCCACCTCCCAAGGGTTGAAAGAGACCCAGTACTTC
TRBJ1-3	.	13	.	TRBV6-1	CASTVSSGNTIYF	TGTGCCAGCACAGTGAGCTCTGGAAACACCATATATTTT
TRBJ1-6	.	14	.	TRBV7-9	CASSPQGTDSPLHF	TGTGCCAGCAGCCCCCAGGGGACCGATTCACCCCTCCACTTT
TRBJ1-3	.	15	TRBD1	TRBV5-1	CASSEKGGPGNTIYF	TGCGCCAGCAGCGAGAAAGGGGGCCCTGGAAACACCATATATTTT
TRBJ1-2	.	14	.	TRBV28	CASSAQTGNYGYTF	TGTGCCAGCAGTGCGCAGACTGGTAACTATGGCTACACCTTC
TRBJ2-1	.	15	TRBD2	TRBV6-1	CASSDGGRAKYEQFF	TGTGCCAGCAGTGATGGCGGGAGGGCCAAGTATGAGCAGTTCTTC
TRBJ2-5	.	14	.	TRBV2	CASKRRDTQETQYF	TGTGCCAGTAAACGCCGGGACACGCAAGAGACCCAGTACTTC
TRBJ2-2	.	18	TRBD2	TRBV7-9	CASSPRLAGDLNTGELFF	TGTGCCAGCAGCCCGCGACTAGCGGGAGATTTAAACACCGGGGAGCTGTTTTTT
TRBJ2-5	.	11	.	TRBV20-1	CSAAREGTQYF	TGCAGTGCTGCCCGCGAGGGTACCCAGTACTTC
TRBJ1-3	.	13	.	TRBV6-1	CASSETFGNTIYF	TGTGCCAGCAGCGAGACGTTTGGAAACACCATATATTTT
TRBJ1-2	few	11	TRBD1	TRBV30	CAWSDRGSYTF	TGTGCCTGGAGTGACAGGGGTTCCTACACCTTC